These T cell receptor beta chains were read from a single sample in a study of CD8 T cells in ankylosing spondylitis. TCRdb fed the 5' RACE reads into MiXCR, producing one record per CDR3 protein. The sample carries roughly 370,000 distinct CDR3 sequences, about 22% recorded once. Material: blood, either unsorted or a sorted T cell fraction (not recorded which). The receptors stem from a male donor with ankylosing spondylitis. The CDR3 runs from the conserved cysteine through the conserved F or W. The D gene is left open where the match is weak. The size field is filled for only some rows; it gives once, few, many or a size class.

abundance | j_gene | v_gene | len | d_gene | CDR3nt | CDR3aa
few | TRBJ2-1 | TRBV7-2 | 13 | TRBD1 | TGTGCCAGCAGCGCCGGACAGGGAAGGCGGGTTTTCTTC | CASSAGQGRRVFF
NA | TRBJ1-4 | TRBV7-2 | 14 | NA | TGTGCCAGCAGCTCGGACAGCTCTAATGAAAAACTGTTTTTT | CASSSDSSNEKLFF
few | TRBJ2-2 | TRBV5-1 | 15 | TRBD1 | TGCGCCAGCAGCTTCGGGACAGGGGTGACCGGGGAGCTGTTTTTT | CASSFGTGVTGELFF
NA | TRBJ2-2 | TRBV7-2 | 17 | TRBD1 | TGTGCCAGCAGCTTAGGGGGTGGGACAGCGAACACCGGGGAGCTGTTTTTT | CASSLGGGTANTGELFF
NA | TRBJ2-3 | TRBV3-1 | 16 | TRBD2 | TGTGCCAGCAGCCGTCGACTAGCGGGAGTTGGAGATACGCAGTATTTT | CASSRRLAGVGDTQYF
few | TRBJ1-1 | TRBV12-3/TRBV12-4 | 14 | NA | TGTGCCAGCAGTCCCTGGGGGGGCTCCTCTGAAGCTTTCTTT | CASSPWGGSSEAFF
few | TRBJ2-5 | TRBV24-1 | 16 | TRBD2 | TGTGCCACCAGTGATCTTCTAGCGGGAGGCGGAGAGACCCAGTACTTC | CATSDLLAGGGETQYF
many | TRBJ1-5 | TRBV14 | 13 | NA | TGTGCCAGCAGCCAAACAGCGGAGTCTCCCCAGCATTTT | CASSQTAESPQHF
once | TRBJ2-7 | TRBV4-1 | 16 | NA | TGCGCCAGCAGCCAACCCTGGACACGGAATTCCTACGAGCAGTACTTC | CASSQPWTRNSYEQYF
NA | TRBJ2-5 | TRBV20-1 | 14 | TRBD1 | TGCAGTGCGGTTCGGGACAGGGTGGGCGAGGGCCAGTACTTC | CSAVRDRVGEGQYF
NA | TRBJ2-7 | TRBV19 | 13 | NA | TGTGCCAGTAGTAGGGGACACCCAGGGGAGCAGTACTTC | CASSRGHPGEQYF
few | TRBJ2-1 | TRBV20-1 | 16 | NA | TGCAGTGCTCCCCTAGTGTTAGGGGGATTCAACAATGAGCAGTTCTTC | CSAPLVLGGFNNEQFF
once | TRBJ1-5 | TRBV20-1 | 13 | TRBD1 | TGCAGTGCTAGAGGGGCAGGGGGACAGCCCCAGCATTTT | CSARGAGGQPQHF
NA | TRBJ2-1 | TRBV12-3/TRBV12-4 | 16 | TRBD2 | TGTGCCAGCAGTTTAATGAGGACTAGCGGGAGGAATGAGCAGTTCTTC | CASSLMRTSGRNEQFF
few | TRBJ2-7 | TRBV10-3 | 15 | NA | TGTGCCATCAGTGAGTACCACCGGACGCCGTACGAGCAGTACTTC | CAISEYHRTPYEQYF
few | TRBJ2-1 | TRBV12-3/TRBV12-4 | 15 | TRBD2 | TGTGCCAGCAGTTTTTCTAGCGGAACCTACAATGAGCAGTTCTTC | CASSFSSGTYNEQFF
many | TRBJ2-5 | TRBV14 | 13 | NA | TGTGCCAGCAGCCGACAACATCAAGAGACCCAGTACTTC | CASSRQHQETQYF
few | TRBJ2-5 | TRBV18 | 13 | TRBD1 | TGTGCCAGCTCACCGGGACAGGGGGAGACCCAGTACTTC | CASSPGQGETQYF
NA | TRBJ2-1 | TRBV5-5 | 15 | NA | TGTGCCAGCAGCTCGAGCCGGGACTCTTACAATGAGCAGTTCTTC | CASSSSRDSYNEQFF
few | TRBJ1-4 | TRBV29-1 | 11 | NA | TGCAGCGTTGTCAACAGCGAAAAACTGTTTTTT | CSVVNSEKLFF
few | TRBJ2-3 | TRBV28 | 15 | TRBD1 | TGTGCCAGCAGTGAACGGGACAGGGTGACAGATACGCAGTATTTT | CASSERDRVTDTQYF
few | TRBJ1-2 | TRBV6-1 | 14 | TRBD1 | TGTGCCAGCAGTGCGGGGACAGGGAACTATGGCTACACCTTC | CASSAGTGNYGYTF
many | TRBJ1-2 | TRBV4-3 | 14 | NA | TGCGCCAGCAGCCAAGATTTGGGTTTCTATGGCTACACCTTC | CASSQDLGFYGYTF
NA | TRBJ2-3 | TRBV4-3 | 16 | TRBD2 | TGCGCCAGCAGCCAAGCAGGCGGGAGTTTCGCAGATACGCAGTATTTT | CASSQAGGSFADTQYF
once | TRBJ2-1 | TRBV7-6 | 16 | TRBD2 | TGTGCCAGCAGCAAAAGAGGGACTAGCGCCTACAATGAGCAGTTCTTC | CASSKRGTSAYNEQFF
few | TRBJ2-2 | TRBV27 | 18 | TRBD1 | TGTGCCAGCAGTCCCGGGACAGGGGCCACGGTGGGCACCGGGGAGCTGTTTTTT | CASSPGTGATVGTGELFF
few | TRBJ2-7 | TRBV3-1 | 16 | NA | TGTGCCAGCAGCCAAGAATCCCCGAAGGGGGGAGGCGAGCAGTACTTC | CASSQESPKGGGEQYF
many | TRBJ1-5 | TRBV29-1 | 14 | NA | TGCAGCGTTGCGGCGGGCGGTAGCAATCAGCCCCAGCATTTT | CSVAAGGSNQPQHF
many | TRBJ1-5 | TRBV20-1 | 14 | NA | TGCAGTGCTAGTAGGGACACCTACAATCAGCCCCAGCATTTT | CSASRDTYNQPQHF
few | TRBJ2-3 | TRBV20-1 | 12 | NA | TGCAGTGCGGGCAGCCGCACAGATACGCAGTATTTT | CSAGSRTDTQYF
few | TRBJ2-7 | TRBV29-1 | 13 | NA | TGCAGCGTCCTTTCAGGGGTCGCCTACGAGCAGTACTTC | CSVLSGVAYEQYF
few | TRBJ2-3 | TRBV20-1 | 16 | NA | TGCAGTGCTAGGGATGAAGCGGGCGCCGCTACAGATACGCAGTATTTT | CSARDEAGAATDTQYF
NA | TRBJ1-1 | TRBV4-3 | 19 | TRBD1 | TGCGCCAGCAGCCAGGGTTATACAGGGGGGGAGTTAAGGGACACTGAAGCTTTCTTT | CASSQGYTGGELRDTEAFF
few | TRBJ1-5 | TRBV18 | 17 | NA | TGTGCCAGCTCACCACCGGGGAGAATTAATAGCAATCAGCCCCAGCATTTT | CASSPPGRINSNQPQHF
NA | TRBJ1-4 | TRBV5-1 | 15 | TRBD1 | TGCGCCAGCAGCTGGACAGGGCCAGACGTTGAAAAACTGTTTTTT | CASSWTGPDVEKLFF
few | TRBJ1-5 | TRBV6-6 | 13 | NA | TGTGCCACCCAAGGGGCCCCCAATCAGCCCCAGCATTTT | CATQGAPNQPQHF
NA | TRBJ2-5 | TRBV5-4 | 15 | NA | TGTGCCAGCAGCTCCCCGCGACAGTCCGCAGAGACCCAGTACTTC | CASSSPRQSAETQYF
NA | TRBJ2-1 | TRBV27 | 13 | NA | TGTGCCAGCAGTAACTTGAGGGACAATGAGCAGTTCTTC | CASSNLRDNEQFF
NA | TRBJ2-7 | TRBV20-1 | 18 | TRBD2 | TGCAGTGCTCGACCGGGACTAGCGGGGTCTTTATTCGGGGACGAGCAGTACTTC | CSARPGLAGSLFGDEQYF
NA | TRBJ1-1 | TRBV24-1 | 11 | NA | TGTGCCACGCAGGAGGGCACTGAAGCTTTCTTT | CATQEGTEAFF
NA | TRBJ2-1 | TRBV7-9 | 16 | TRBD2 | TGTGCCAGCAGGTTACTAGCGGGGAGCTCCTACAATGAGCAGTTCTTC | CASRLLAGSSYNEQFF
many | TRBJ2-7 | TRBV29-1 | 13 | TRBD1 | TGCAGCGCTTCGGACAGGATAACCTACGAGCAGTACTTC | CSASDRITYEQYF
NA | TRBJ1-1 | TRBV7-3 | 13 | NA | TGTGCCAGCAGCTCCTATTCGGGGGCTGAAGCTTTCTTT | CASSSYSGAEAFF
many | TRBJ1-2 | TRBV2 | 14 | NA | TGTGCCAGCAACCTAAACCAGGGAAACTATGGCTACACCTTC | CASNLNQGNYGYTF
NA | TRBJ2-7 | TRBV12-3/TRBV12-4 | 14 | TRBD2 | TGTGCCAGCAGCCGAATAGCGGGAGTCGCCGAGCAGTACTTC | CASSRIAGVAEQYF
NA | TRBJ2-5 | TRBV29-1 | 13 | NA | TGCAGCTTTGTAGCGCGCTTACAAGAGACCCAGTACTTC | CSFVARLQETQYF
NA | TRBJ2-2 | TRBV9 | 14 | NA | TGTGCCAGCAGCCGGGAGACTAACACCGGGGAGCTGTTTTTT | CASSRETNTGELFF
once | TRBJ2-7 | TRBV7-2 | 14 | NA | TGTGCCAGCAGCTTGCAGGTCGTGCCCTACGAGCAGTACTTC | CASSLQVVPYEQYF
NA | TRBJ1-1 | TRBV28 | 15 | TRBD1 | TGTGCCAGCAGTCCCGGGACAGGGGTGGGTACTGAAGCTTTCTTT | CASSPGTGVGTEAFF
few | TRBJ2-3 | TRBV5-1 | 16 | NA | TGCGCCAGCAGCTTGGCCCGGCGGGACAACACAGATACGCAGTATTTT | CASSLARRDNTDTQYF
NA | TRBJ2-7 | TRBV2 | 12 | TRBD2 | TGTGCCAGCAGACTAGCGGGAGGGGGTCTGTACTTC | CASRLAGGGLYF
NA | TRBJ2-2 | TRBV12-3/TRBV12-4 | 14 | NA | TGTGCCAGCAGCGTAGAATTCTTGTCCGGGGAGCTGTTTTTT | CASSVEFLSGELFF
once | TRBJ2-1 | TRBV5-6 | 14 | NA | TGTGCCAGCAGGGACCGCAAGTCGTCCAATGAGCAGTTCTTC | CASRDRKSSNEQFF
NA | TRBJ1-3 | TRBV6-1 | 14 | NA | TGTGCCAGCAGTCAGGGAGGCTCTGGAAACACCATATATTTT | CASSQGGSGNTIYF